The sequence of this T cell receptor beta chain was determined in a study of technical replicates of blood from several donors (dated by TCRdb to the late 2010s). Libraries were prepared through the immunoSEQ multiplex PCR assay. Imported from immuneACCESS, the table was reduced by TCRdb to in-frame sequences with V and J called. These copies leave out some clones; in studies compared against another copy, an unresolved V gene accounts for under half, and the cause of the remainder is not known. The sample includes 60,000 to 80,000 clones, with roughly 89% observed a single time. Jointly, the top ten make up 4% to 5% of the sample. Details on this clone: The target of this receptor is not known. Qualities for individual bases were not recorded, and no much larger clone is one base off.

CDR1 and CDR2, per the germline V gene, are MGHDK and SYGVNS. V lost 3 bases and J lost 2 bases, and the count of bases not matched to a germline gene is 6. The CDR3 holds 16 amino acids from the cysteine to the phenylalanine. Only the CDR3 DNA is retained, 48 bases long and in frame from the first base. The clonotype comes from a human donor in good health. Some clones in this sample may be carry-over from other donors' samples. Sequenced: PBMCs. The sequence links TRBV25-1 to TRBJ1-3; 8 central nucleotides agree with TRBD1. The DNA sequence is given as TGTGCCAGCAGTGATCTGGCAGGGGGCCCTGGAAACACCATATATTTT. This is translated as CASSDLAGGPGNTIYF.